This entry lists 9 T cell receptor beta chains sequenced from one sample in a study of CD8 T cells in ankylosing spondylitis (dated by TCRdb to about 2017). Library preparation used 5' RACE. The instrument given in TCRdb is Illumina HiSeq 2500. The public reads were run again by TCRdb, first through fastp at Q25 and then through MiXCR, and only productive beta chains were kept. Rows matching on CDR3 protein sequence are summarized as one entry with the most common DNA and genes. This sample has 350,000 to 450,000 distinct CDR3 sequences in its table, and roughly a quarter of those were observed once. 0.89% of the sample is in the top ten clones. Their specific antigens are unknown. Study-wide findings and limitations: A TCR beta motif of seven or eight highly homologous amino acid variants appeared characteristic of blood from ankylosing spondylitis patients.

The sample was blood, either unsorted or a sorted T cell fraction (not recorded which). Source of these receptors: a male donor with ankylosing spondylitis.

This clonotype was observed a few times. This chain uses TRBV6-2 or TRBV6-3 with TRBJ2-2; tentatively, D is TRBD1 (6 bases). This CDR3 has 15 residues. Trimming left V 6 bases short and J 5 bases short, with 16 bases between. Germline-derived CDR1 and CDR2 are MNHEY and SVGEGT. The CDR3 DNA reads TGTGCCAGCAGCGATTATCCTCAGGGGACCGGGGAGCTGTTTTTT. It is translated as CASSDYPQGTGELFF.

This clonotype turned up a few times. V and J are TRBV27 and TRBJ2-3, with 13 bases identical to TRBD2. The germline V gene has CDR1 MNHEY and CDR2 SMNVEV (reference sequence). This CDR3 is built from 17 residues. V gave up 5 bases and J gave up 2 bases; unmatched junction bases: 7. CDR3: CASSPAGLAGSTDTQYF. The CDR3 DNA reads as TGTGCCAGCAGTCCTGCGGGACTAGCGGGATCCACAGATACGCAGTATTTT.

This chain links TRBV27 with TRBJ2-7, with 9 bases fitting TRBD1. The CDR3 length is 13 residues. Per the germline V gene, CDR1 is MNHEY and CDR2 is SMNVEV (reference sequence). J gave up 4 bases and V 6 bases, and 4 bases lay outside the gene matches. In DNA, the CDR3 is TGTGCCAGCAGGAGGACAGGGGAGTACGAGCAGTACTTC. Protein product: CASRRTGEYEQYF.

This clonotype has only a few counts. The chain recombines TRBV10-3 with TRBJ2-5; D unresolved. The CDR3 is 11 residues long. V was clipped by 2 bases and J by 5 bases, with 3 bases between them. CDR1 is ENHRY, CDR2 SYGVKD, per germline. The CDR3 DNA is TGTGCCATCAGTGAGCTGGAGACCCAGTACTTC. Protein sequence: CAISELETQYF.

This clonotype was observed a few times. The rearrangement uses TRBV27 and TRBJ2-3, with TRBD2 as a possible D gene (5 bases). V lost 3 bases to trimming and J lost 4 bases, with 14 bases between them. CDR1 and CDR2 from the germline V gene are MNHEY and SMNVEV (reference sequence). CDR3 size: 15 residues. The CDR3 DNA reads as TGTGCCAGCAGTTTCGGGCTAGCTGTTCCAGATACGCAGTATTTT. As protein: CASSFGLAVPDTQYF.

This clonotype was observed a single time. The rearrangement joins TRBV20-1 to TRBJ2-7; 10 bases match TRBD2. The CDR3 covers 14 residues. Trimming cost V 6 bases and J 3 bases; bases outside gene matches: 8. Germline V lookup: CDR1 DFQATT, CDR2 SNEGSKA (reference sequence). CDR3 DNA sequence: TGCAGTGCGACCATAGCTAGCGGGAGCTACGAGCAGTACTTC. The encoded protein is CSATIASGSYEQYF.

Only one count was recorded for this clonotype. The chain combines TRBV12-3 or TRBV12-4 with TRBJ1-2; TRBD1 agrees at 7 bases. The CDR3 has 17 residues. V shed 6 bases, J shed 2 bases, and the junction held 15 bases outside the gene matches. CDR3 region: CASRPTPSGQRNYGYTF. CDR3 nucleotides: TGTGCCAGCAGACCCACCCCGTCGGGACAGAGGAACTATGGCTACACCTTC.

This clonotype occurred many times. This chain uses TRBV12-3 or TRBV12-4 with TRBJ2-1; 8 nucleotides align to TRBD2. The ends lost 5 bases at V and 0 bases at J; junction bases unmatched: 3. The CDR3 runs to 15 residues. Written as DNA, the CDR3 is TGTGCCAGCAGTCGAAGCGGGAGCTCCTACAATGAGCAGTTCTTC. Encoded protein: CASSRSGSSYNEQFF.

This chain joins TRBV20-1 and TRBJ1-1, with D hard to call. This CDR3 is 14 amino acids long. Trimming shortened V by 3 bases and J by 4 bases, and 15 bases separated the two germline ends. Germline assignment: CDR1 DFQATT and CDR2 SNEGSKA (reference sequence). CDR3 amino acids: CSASRRASATEAFF. The CDR3 bases are TGCAGTGCTAGTAGGAGGGCATCGGCCACTGAAGCTTTCTTT.